A single sample is the source of the 26 T cell receptor beta chains below, sequenced in a study of technical replicates of blood from a handful of donors. The table came from immunoSEQ multiplex PCR; TCRdb's copy has only in-frame clones and leaves some out. Found here are approximately 88,000 clones, 95% to 97% of them singletons; the top ten hold just over 0.3%. The sequenced sample consisted of T cells isolated from PBMCs. These receptors were obtained from a human donor in good health.

The V call is TRBV6-5, the J call TRBJ2-7, with D perhaps matching TRBD1 (6 bases). CDR3 size: 16 residues. Trimming cost V 0 bases and J 3 bases, with 15 bases left between them. CDR1 is MNHEY and CDR2 is SVGAGI in the germline V gene. The CDR3 DNA reads as TGTGCCAGCAGTTACTCGGTGGCAGGGGCCATCTACGAGCAGTACTTC. This codes for CASSYSVAGAIYEQYF.

The chain joins TRBV30 to TRBJ1-4, with D possibly matching TRBD1 (6 bases). This CDR3 has 15 amino acids. CDR1 is GTSNPN, CDR2 SVGIG, per germline (reference sequence). Trimming took 0 bases from V and 5 from J, leaving 13 bases between them. CDR3 nucleotides: TGTGCCTGGAGTGTAGGGGGACAAGGGAATGAAAAACTGTTTTTT. Translation gives CAWSVGGQGNEKLFF.

This clone is a singleton in its sample. This sequence joins TRBV27 and TRBJ2-2; D unclear. CDR1 MNHEY and CDR2 SMNVEV come from the germline V gene (reference sequence). The ends were cut back, 7 bases at V and 3 bases at J, with 3 bases in the middle. The CDR3 length is 11 residues. The CDR3 sequence: CASTDTGELFF. As DNA, the CDR3 is TGTGCCAGCACCGACACCGGGGAGCTGTTTTTT.

J is TRBJ2-1 and V is TRBV27, with 10 bases aligning to TRBD2. Germline lookup yields CDR1 MNHEY and CDR2 SMNVEV (reference sequence). V lost 8 bases, J lost 5 bases, and 3 bases stayed unmatched. The CDR3 has 13 residues. The CDR3 loop is CASGTSVNNEQFF. DNA of the CDR3: TGTGCCAGCGGGACTAGCGTGAACAATGAGCAGTTCTTC.

The chain carries TRBV6-5 and TRBJ2-1, with D unresolved. V was trimmed by 8 bases and J by 6 bases, leaving 11 bases between them. The CDR3 is made up of 12 amino acids. CDR1 is MNHEY, CDR2 SVGAGI, per germline. CDR3: CASWARPNEQFF. DNA for the CDR3: TGTGCCAGCTGGGCTCGACCCAATGAGCAGTTCTTC.

This chain connects TRBV11-2 to TRBJ2-1; 14 bases match TRBD2. From germline, CDR1 is SGHAT and CDR2 FQNNGV. The CDR3 contains 18 residues. J lost 5 bases, V lost 5 bases, and 11 bases had no gene match. The CDR3 protein is CASSVRLAGGPSDNEQFF. In DNA, the CDR3 is TGTGCCAGCAGCGTACGACTAGCGGGAGGGCCCTCGGACAATGAGCAGTTCTTC.

The chain carries TRBV27 and TRBJ1-2; 9 bases fit TRBD1. Germline V lookup: CDR1 MNHEY, CDR2 SMNVEV (reference sequence). V lost 6 bases and J lost 7; bases outside the gene matches: 15. The CDR3 is 16 residues long. The CDR3 DNA follows: TGTGCCAGCAGCTTGGACAGGGGCTCATCTGCCGTTGGCTACACCTTC. Its protein product is CASSLDRGSSAVGYTF.

This rearrangement joins TRBV19 to TRBJ1-2; TRBD1 matches 7 bases. The germline CDR1 and CDR2 sequences are LNHDA and SQIVND (reference sequence). The J segment lost 2 bases and the V segment lost 4 bases, leaving 4 bases of the junction unmatched. This CDR3 spans 14 amino acids. CDR3 sequence (DNA): TGTGCCAGTAGTAGGGACAGACTAAACTATGGCTACACCTTC. Translated: CASSRDRLNYGYTF.

The gene calls are TRBV10-1 and TRBJ2-3; D is unresolved. Trimming left V 2 bases short and J 2 bases short, with 5 bases between. The CDR3 is 13 residues long. Germline V CDR1 and CDR2: WNHNN, SYGVQD (reference sequence). The CDR3 bases are TGCGCCAGCAGTGAGGACTCCACAGATACGCAGTATTTT. It codes for CASSEDSTDTQYF.

This chain joins TRBV11-2 and TRBJ1-1; D call uncertain. This CDR3 has 13 residues. Germline V gene sequence: CDR1 SGHAT, CDR2 FQNNGV. The V end was cut by 1 base, the J end by 7 bases, with 10 bases between. CDR3 coding DNA: TGTGCCAGCAGCTTAGTTGAGGCAGTTGAAGCTTTCTTT. The encoded protein is CASSLVEAVEAFF. The variable domain in full, completed from reference TRBV11-2 and TRBJ1-1, reads EAGVAQSPRYKIIEKRQSVAFWCNPISGHATLYWYQQILGQGPKLLIQFQNNGVVDDSQLPKDRFSAERLKGVDSTLKIQPAKLEDSAVYLCASSLVEAVEAFFGQGTRLTVV.

V is TRBV29-1 and J is TRBJ2-5; 7 positions match TRBD2. The CDR3 sequence is 13 residues long. Per germline, CDR1 SQVTM and CDR2 ANQGSEA. J gave up 0 bases and V 6 bases, and 4 bases lay outside the gene matches. CDR3 coding DNA: TGCAGCGTGACCGGGGGGTACCAAGAGACCCAGTACTTC. Translation: CSVTGGYQETQYF.

In this sample, this clone turned up once. The rearrangement joins TRBV9 to TRBJ2-2; 10 bases line up with TRBD1. After removal of 3 bases from V and 3 bases from J, the junction contained 2 bases not matched to a gene. The CDR3 has 15 amino acids. The germline CDR1 and CDR2 sequences are SGDLS and YYNGEE. CDR3 protein: CASSGQGADTGELFF. CDR3 DNA: TGTGCCAGCAGCGGACAGGGGGCGGACACCGGGGAGCTGTTTTTT.

The chain uses TRBV5-1 and TRBJ2-7, with D perhaps matching TRBD1 (6 bases). Per germline, CDR1 SGHRS and CDR2 YFSETQ. Trimming removed 2 bases at V and 2 bases at J, with 14 bases between. The CDR3 contains 15 residues. The CDR3 sequence is CASSFNRQETYEQYF. The CDR3 DNA sequence: TGCGCCAGCAGCTTCAACCGACAGGAAACCTACGAGCAGTACTTC.

Only one count was recorded for this clone. V gene TRBV5-4 combines with J gene TRBJ1-1; D unclear. Trimming removed 1 base from V and 3 bases from J, with 10 bases in between. The CDR3 loop spans 14 amino acids. In germline, CDR1 is SGHNT, CDR2 YYREEE (reference sequence). This CDR3 reads CASSLSGEYTEAFF. The CDR3 DNA is TGTGCCAGCAGCTTGTCCGGGGAGTACACTGAAGCTTTCTTT.

The gene calls are TRBV11-2 and TRBJ2-7, with 10 bases lining up with TRBD2. Unmatched junction bases numbered 7, after V lost 5 bases and J lost 3 bases. The CDR3 is 15 amino acids. The V gene's germline CDR1 is SGHAT and CDR2 FQNNGV. CDR3 loop: CASSRTSGEVYEQYF. Here the CDR3 DNA reads TGTGCCAGCAGCCGGACTAGCGGTGAGGTCTACGAGCAGTACTTC.

This chain links TRBV6-5 with TRBJ2-1; 13 bases fit TRBD2. The CDR3 sequence is 14 residues long. The V gene end was trimmed by 10 bases and the J gene end by 6 bases; junction bases not matched to a gene: 6. The V gene's germline CDR1 is MNHEY and CDR2 SVGAGI. The CDR3 loop reads CATTSGRAGNEQFF. The CDR3 DNA reads as TGTGCCACCACTAGCGGGAGGGCCGGCAATGAGCAGTTCTTC.

The rearrangement joins TRBV9 to TRBJ1-5; perhaps TRBD1 as D (5 bases). Germline V gene lookup returns CDR1 SGDLS and CDR2 YYNGEE. This CDR3 is 15 amino acids long. Trimming pared 0 bases from V and 1 base from J, leaving 8 bases between. The CDR3 DNA reads as TGTGCCAGCAGCGTAGGCGGGGCCAGCAATCAGCCCCAGCATTTT. Translating it yields CASSVGGASNQPQHF.

This chain connects TRBV4-3 to TRBJ2-5, with 7 bases that match TRBD1. The V gene end was trimmed by 2 bases and the J gene end by 5 bases; junction bases not matched to a gene: 11. CDR1 is LGHNA, CDR2 YSLEER, per germline. This CDR3 comprises 16 residues. CDR3 in amino acids: CASSQLHRGAPETQYF. In DNA, the CDR3 is TGCGCCAGCAGCCAACTACACAGGGGAGCTCCCGAGACCCAGTACTTC.

The rearrangement joins TRBV7-8 to TRBJ1-2; 7 bases map to TRBD1. The CDR3 runs 14 residues. CDR1 SGHVS and CDR2 FQNEAQ come from the germline V gene. Germline trimming cut 5 bases from V and 3 bases from J; bases unmatched to any gene: 6. The CDR3 DNA reads TGTGCCAGCAGCGCGGTCGGGACAGACTATGGCTACACCTTC. It encodes CASSAVGTDYGYTF.

The chain links TRBV6-1 to TRBJ1-2; a weak D match, TRBD1 (6 bases). V gave up 4 bases and J gave up 5 bases, with 20 bases separating them. Germline values: CDR1 MNHNS, CDR2 SASEGT. This CDR3 contains 16 residues. CDR3 DNA: TGTGCCAGCAGTGTGTTAACCAGGGGAAGGCGGTATGGCTACACCTTC. It specifies CASSVLTRGRRYGYTF.

J is TRBJ1-3 and V is TRBV28; 8 bases align to TRBD1. V shed 5 bases, J shed 4 bases, and the junction held 10 bases outside the gene matches. The CDR3 covers 16 residues. The germline gives CDR1 MDHEN, CDR2 SYDVKM. The CDR3 loop is CASSTPGGGGGNTIYF. CDR3 nucleotides: TGTGCCAGCAGTACCCCAGGGGGCGGTGGCGGAAACACCATATATTTT.

This chain links TRBV4-1 with TRBJ2-2, with 10 bases lining up with TRBD2. In germline, CDR1 is MGHRA, CDR2 YSYEKL. V shed 6 bases and J 7 bases; nucleotides not matched to a gene: 8. The CDR3 runs 15 residues. DNA of the CDR3: TGCGCCAGCAGTTTCGGGACTAGCGTGATCGGGGAGCTGTTTTTT. Its translation is CASSFGTSVIGELFF.

The chain joins TRBV9 to TRBJ2-7, with no clear D. The CDR3 contains 14 residues. Germline values: CDR1 SGDLS, CDR2 YYNGEE. Trimming shortened V by 2 bases and J by 7 bases, and 16 bases separated the two germline ends. CDR3 in amino acids: CASSVQVASGEQYF. The CDR3 DNA is TGTGCCAGCAGCGTTCAGGTGGCGTCTGGGGAGCAGTACTTC.

The V call is TRBV7-8, the J call TRBJ2-3; the D is unclear. V was trimmed by 5 bases and J by 6 bases, leaving 21 bases between them. Germline loops: CDR1 SGHVS, CDR2 FQNEAQ. The CDR3 covers 16 residues. This CDR3 is CASSPRPSPFYDTQYF. The CDR3 DNA follows: TGTGCCAGCAGCCCTAGGCCGTCCCCGTTCTACGATACGCAGTATTTT.

The chain recombines TRBV6-5 with TRBJ2-5; 13 nucleotides agree with TRBD2. J was trimmed by 1 base and V by 4 bases; bases with no gene match: 3. This CDR3 spans 16 amino acids. In germline, CDR1 is MNHEY, CDR2 SVGAGI. The CDR3 reads CASSSWTSGSQETQYF. In DNA form, the CDR3 reads TGTGCCAGCAGTTCATGGACTAGCGGGAGCCAAGAGACCCAGTACTTC.

V usage is TRBV4-1 and J usage is TRBJ2-7; no firm D call. V was pared by 0 bases and J by 3 bases, with 12 bases between. The CDR3 sequence is 15 residues long. CDR1 is MGHRA and CDR2 is YSYEKL in the germline V gene. The chain's CDR3 is CASSQEGAPGYEQYF. In DNA form, the CDR3 reads TGCGCCAGCAGCCAAGAGGGTGCCCCGGGCTACGAGCAGTACTTC.